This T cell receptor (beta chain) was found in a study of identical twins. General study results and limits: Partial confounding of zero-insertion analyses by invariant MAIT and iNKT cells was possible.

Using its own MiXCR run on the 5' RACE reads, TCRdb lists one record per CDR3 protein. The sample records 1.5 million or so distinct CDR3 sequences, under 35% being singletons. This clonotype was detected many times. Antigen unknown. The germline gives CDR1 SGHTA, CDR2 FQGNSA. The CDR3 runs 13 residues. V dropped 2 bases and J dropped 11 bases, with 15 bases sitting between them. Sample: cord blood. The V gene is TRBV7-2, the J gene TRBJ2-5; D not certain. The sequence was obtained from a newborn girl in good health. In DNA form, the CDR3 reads TGTGCCAGCAGCTTAAGTCTACTCCTGGAGCAGTACTTC. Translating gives CASSLSLLLEQYF.